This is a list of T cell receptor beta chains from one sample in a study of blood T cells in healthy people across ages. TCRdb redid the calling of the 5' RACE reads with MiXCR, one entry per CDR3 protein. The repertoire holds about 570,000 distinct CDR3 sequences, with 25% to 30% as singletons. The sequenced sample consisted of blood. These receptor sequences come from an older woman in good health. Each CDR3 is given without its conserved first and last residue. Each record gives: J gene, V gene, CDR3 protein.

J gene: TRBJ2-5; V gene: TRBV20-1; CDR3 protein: SAGHSQETQY
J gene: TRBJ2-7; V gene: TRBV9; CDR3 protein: ASSTSWGLDVEQY
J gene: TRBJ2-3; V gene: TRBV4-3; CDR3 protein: ASSQNGRSDTQY
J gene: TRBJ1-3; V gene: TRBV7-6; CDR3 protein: ASSLVSGDFSGNTIY
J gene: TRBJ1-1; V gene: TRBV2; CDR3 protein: ASSADRGWTEAF
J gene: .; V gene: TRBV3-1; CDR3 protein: ASSQMLGGGDEQF
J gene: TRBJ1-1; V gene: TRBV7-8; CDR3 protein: ASSPRGHAF
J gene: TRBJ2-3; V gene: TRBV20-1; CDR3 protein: SAREKNRRDTQY
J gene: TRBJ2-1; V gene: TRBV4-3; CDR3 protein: ASSQALAVNEQF
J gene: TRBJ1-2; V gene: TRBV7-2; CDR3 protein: ASSFQRAGGRLQGYT
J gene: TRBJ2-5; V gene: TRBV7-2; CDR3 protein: ASSSWGAGLQETQY
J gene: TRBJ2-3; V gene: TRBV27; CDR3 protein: ASSFVGCTQY
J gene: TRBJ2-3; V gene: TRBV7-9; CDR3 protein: ASSPRGGGSDTQY
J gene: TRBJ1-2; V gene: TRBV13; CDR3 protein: ASSLKGTVLGYT
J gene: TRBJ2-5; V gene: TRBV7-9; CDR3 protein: ASTYDGETQY
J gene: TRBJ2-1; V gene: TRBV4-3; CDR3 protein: ASSQVTNEQF
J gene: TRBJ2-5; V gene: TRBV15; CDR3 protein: ATSGEVREAQY
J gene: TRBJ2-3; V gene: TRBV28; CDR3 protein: ASSYSTQY
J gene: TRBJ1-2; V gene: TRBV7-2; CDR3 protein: ASSSGTSDGYT
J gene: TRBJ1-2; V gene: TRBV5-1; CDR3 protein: ASSPPTGNYGYT
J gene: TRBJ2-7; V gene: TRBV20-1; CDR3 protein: SARDQGWGQEQY
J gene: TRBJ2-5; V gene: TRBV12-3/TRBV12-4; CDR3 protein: ASSSTSRQETQY
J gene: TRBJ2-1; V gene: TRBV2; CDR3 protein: ASSESGSVYNEQF
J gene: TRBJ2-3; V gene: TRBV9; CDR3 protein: ASSRTSARTDTQY
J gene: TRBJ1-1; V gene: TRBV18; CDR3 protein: ASSPQLTGTGGRMNTEAF
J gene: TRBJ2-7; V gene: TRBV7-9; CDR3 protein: ASSLRDSYGQY
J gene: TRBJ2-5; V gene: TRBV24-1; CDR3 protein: ATSDSSAGKETQY
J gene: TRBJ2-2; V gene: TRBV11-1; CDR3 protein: ASRDPANTGELF
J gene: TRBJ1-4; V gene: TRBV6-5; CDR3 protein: ASSYGGTTLSGANEKLF
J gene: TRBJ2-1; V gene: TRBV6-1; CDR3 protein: ASSLWGGTSYNEQF
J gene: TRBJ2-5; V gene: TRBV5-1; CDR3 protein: ASYPGQVQETQY
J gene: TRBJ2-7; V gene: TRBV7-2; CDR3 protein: ASSPPGGHYEQY
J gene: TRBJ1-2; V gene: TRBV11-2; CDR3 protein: ASSLGGQGHGYT
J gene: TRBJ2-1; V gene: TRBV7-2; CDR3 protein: ASRGAGVPPF
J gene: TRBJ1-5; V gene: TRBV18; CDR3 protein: ASSPGRGGNQPQH
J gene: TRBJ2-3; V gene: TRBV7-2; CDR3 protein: ASSTRQGSREY
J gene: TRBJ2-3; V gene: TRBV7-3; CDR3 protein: ASSLTATWDTQY
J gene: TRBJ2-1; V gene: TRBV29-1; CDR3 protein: SVEETRYEGEQF
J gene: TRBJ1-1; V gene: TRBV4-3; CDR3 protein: ASSHTQGTGTEAF
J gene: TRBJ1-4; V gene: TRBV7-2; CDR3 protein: ASSRGVEEKLS
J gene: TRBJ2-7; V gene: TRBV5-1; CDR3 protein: ASRSQGNSYEQY
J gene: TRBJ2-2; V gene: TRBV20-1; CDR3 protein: SARDLGGTGELF
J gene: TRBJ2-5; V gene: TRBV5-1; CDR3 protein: ASLTGDQETQY
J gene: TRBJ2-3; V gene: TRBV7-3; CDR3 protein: ASSFSGDTDTQY
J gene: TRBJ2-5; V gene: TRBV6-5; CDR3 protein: ASSPDTGGMETQY
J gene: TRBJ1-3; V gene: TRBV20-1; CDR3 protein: SARDLRTGGNTIY
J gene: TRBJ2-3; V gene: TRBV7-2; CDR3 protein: ASSPQFLAEGTDTQY
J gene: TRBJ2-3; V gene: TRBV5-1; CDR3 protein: ASSLDTADTQY
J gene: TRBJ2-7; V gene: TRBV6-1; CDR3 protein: ASTALGDFYEQY
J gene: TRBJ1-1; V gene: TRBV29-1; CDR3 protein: SVTRGTQPEAF
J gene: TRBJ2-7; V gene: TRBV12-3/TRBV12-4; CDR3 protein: ASSLTGSNYEQY
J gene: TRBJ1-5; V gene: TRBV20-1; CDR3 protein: SALDRDHQPQH
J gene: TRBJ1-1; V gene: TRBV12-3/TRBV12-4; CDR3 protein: ASSPDRVVLNTEAF
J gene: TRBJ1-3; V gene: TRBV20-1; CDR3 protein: SASSGQVLNGNTIY
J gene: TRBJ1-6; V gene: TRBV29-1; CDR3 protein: SVGTGRDSPLH